Below, 32 T cell receptor beta chains from the same sample are listed, as sequenced in a study of blood T cell repertoires in COVID-19. Assay: immunoSEQ multiplex PCR; the TCRdb copy retains only in-frame clones and omits some. The table shows hundreds of thousands of clones, with about 91% occurring only once. Sequencing input: peripheral blood. Receptor source: a man at least 80 years old with acute or convalescent COVID-19.

This clone was counted a single time. The CDR3 reads CASSGSNRGRMETQYF. CDR3 nucleotides: TGTGCCAGTAGTGGGTCAAACAGGGGTCGAATGGAGACCCAGTACTTC. This chain connects TRBV19 to TRBJ2-5; 7 nucleotides align to TRBD1. The CDR3 extends over 16 amino acids. From germline, CDR1 is LNHDA and CDR2 SQIVND (reference sequence). The ends lost 5 bases at V and 5 bases at J; junction bases unmatched: 14.

J is TRBJ2-4 and V is TRBV3-1 (or the pseudogene TRBV3-2); a possible D gene is TRBD2 (6 bases). Germline V gene sequence: CDR1 LGHDT, CDR2 YNNKEL (reference sequence). This CDR3 is built from 14 residues. V was clipped by 6 bases and J by 8 bases, with 17 bases between them. CDR3 coding DNA: TGTGCCAGCAGAAGAAGGTCGGGAGAGGACATTCAGTACTTC. As protein: CASRRRSGEDIQYF.

The CDR3 DNA follows: TGCGCCAGCAGCGACGGACAGGGGGGTGTCGTATCTAATGAAAAACTGTTTTTT. Amino acid sequence: CASSDGQGGVVSNEKLFF. The chain has TRBV5-1 and TRBJ1-4, with 10 bases that match TRBD1. The CDR3 length is 18 residues. Germline trimming cut 4 bases from V and 3 bases from J; bases unmatched to any gene: 12. CDR1 is SGHRS, CDR2 YFSETQ, per germline.

The rearrangement uses TRBV28 and TRBJ1-2; a possible D gene is TRBD1 (6 bases). V was clipped by 6 bases and J by 0 bases, with 20 bases between them. The CDR3 sequence is 17 residues long. CDR1 is MDHEN, CDR2 SYDVKM, per germline. The CDR3 nucleotides are TGTGCCAGCAGGGTATACGGTGAGGGGGGGGCTAACTATGGCTACACCTTC. This codes for CASRVYGEGGANYGYTF.

The chain combines TRBV18 with TRBJ1-6; D gene uncertain. The CDR3 is 15 amino acids. Germline CDR1 and CDR2: KGHSH and LQKENI. Trimming stripped 2 bases from V and 5 bases from J, with 10 bases between. The CDR3 is CASSPAVSDNSPLHF. In DNA, the CDR3 is TGTGCCAGCTCACCAGCCGTCAGTGATAATTCACCCCTCCACTTT.

V and J are TRBV14 and TRBJ2-6; D not certain. Trimming left V 4 bases short and J 0 bases short, with 10 bases between. Germline V gives CDR1 SGHDN, CDR2 FVKESK. The length of the CDR3 is 16 residues. This chain's CDR3 is CASSPPYVSGANVLTF. In DNA, the CDR3 is TGTGCCAGCAGCCCCCCGTATGTCTCTGGGGCCAACGTCCTGACTTTC.

The V call is TRBV6-1, the J call TRBJ1-2; maybe TRBD1 (5 bases). Germline loops: CDR1 MNHNS, CDR2 SASEGT. Trimming stripped 0 bases from V and 3 bases from J, with 11 bases between. There are 15 residues in the CDR3. The CDR3 DNA reads TGTGCCAGCAGTGAAGCCAGCGACAGATACTATGGCTACACCTTC. Its translation is CASSEASDRYYGYTF.

The chain uses TRBV4-1 and TRBJ2-7, with TRBD1 matching over 7 bases. The trim removed 1 base at V and 2 bases at J, leaving 5 bases unmatched. The CDR3 totals 15 residues. Germline CDR1 is MGHRA and CDR2 is YSYEKL. The CDR3 bases are TGCGCCAGCAGCCAAGGACAGGGCCCAACCTACGAGCAGTACTTC. Amino acids: CASSQGQGPTYEQYF.

The chain has TRBV9 and TRBJ1-1, with TRBD1 matching 7 bases. V lost 4 bases to trimming and J lost 4 bases; unmatched junction nucleotides: 7. The germline V gene encodes CDR1 SGDLS and CDR2 YYNGEE. This CDR3 has 14 amino acids. This chain's CDR3 is CASSRRTGVTEAFF. As DNA, the CDR3 is TGTGCCAGCAGCCGAAGAACAGGGGTCACTGAAGCTTTCTTT.

V usage is TRBV5-5 and J usage is TRBJ1-1, with a weak D call TRBD1 (5 bases). V was pared by 4 bases and J by 1 base, with 14 bases between. Germline lookup yields CDR1 SGHKS and CDR2 YYEKEE (reference sequence). This CDR3 comprises 15 residues. The CDR3 spells CASSRGGATNTEAFF. CDR3 in DNA: TGTGCCAGCAGCCGGGGAGGGGCGACGAACACTGAAGCTTTCTTT.

The genes are TRBV9 and TRBJ2-5, with 8 nucleotides matching TRBD1. Per the germline V gene, CDR1 is SGDLS and CDR2 is YYNGEE. The CDR3 is made up of 15 amino acids. V lost 4 bases and J lost 7; bases outside the gene matches: 12. CDR3 nucleotides: TGTGCCAGCAGCAGCCGACAGGGGCCTGGGGGGACCCAGTACTTC. Encoded protein: CASSSRQGPGGTQYF.

The rearrangement joins TRBV4-2 to TRBJ2-1; 10 nucleotides align to TRBD2. The junction had 7 bases not matched to a gene; V was cut back by 2 bases and J by 6 bases. CDR1 and CDR2 from the germline V gene are LGHNA and YNFKEQ. This CDR3 is built from 16 residues. The CDR3 region is CASSQQSTSGINEQFF. CDR3 nucleotides: TGTGCCAGCAGCCAACAGTCAACTAGCGGGATCAATGAGCAGTTCTTC.

This clone came up once. The rearrangement joins TRBV20-1 to TRBJ2-3; TRBD2 aligns across 7 bases. The CDR3 has 10 amino acids. The J segment lost 13 bases and the V segment lost 6 bases, leaving 7 bases of the junction unmatched. CDR1 is DFQATT, CDR2 SNEGSKA, per germline (reference sequence). DNA for the CDR3: TGCAGTGCAGGGCTAGCGGCGGAGTATTTT. Translation: CSAGLAAEYF.

The chain recombines TRBV5-6 with TRBJ1-3; TRBD1 might be the D (5 bases). The germline V and J ends were trimmed by 1 base and 0 bases, with 11 bases remaining between them. The germline CDR1 and CDR2 sequences are SGHDT and YYEEEE. The CDR3 spans 16 residues. The CDR3 here is CASSLYGGYSGNTIYF. The DNA of the CDR3 is TGTGCCAGCAGCTTGTACGGGGGATACTCTGGAAACACCATATATTTT.

The chain employs TRBV2 and TRBJ1-4; D gene unclear. Trimming took 1 base from V and 5 from J, leaving 20 bases between them. Germline lookup yields CDR1 SNHLY and CDR2 FYNNEI. The length of the CDR3 is 18 residues. The CDR3 DNA reads TGTGCCAGCAGTGAAGTCGACATATACTCATCGGGGAATGAAAAACTGTTTTTT. Amino acid sequence: CASSEVDIYSSGNEKLFF.

V and J are TRBV3-1 (or the pseudogene TRBV3-2) and TRBJ2-2; D is unclear. Between the trimmed V and J ends, which lost 4 bases and 2 bases, there was a span of 8 bases. CDR3 size: 14 residues. Per the germline V gene, CDR1 is LGHDT and CDR2 is YNNKEL (reference sequence). The DNA of the CDR3 is TGTGCCAGCAGCCCAGACGTAAACACCGGGGAGCTGTTTTTT. Its translation: CASSPDVNTGELFF.

The chain recombines TRBV5-1 with TRBJ2-5; 10 positions match TRBD1. The CDR3 loop spans 16 amino acids. V dropped 0 bases and J dropped 5; count of bases not matched to a gene: 7. Germline assignment: CDR1 SGHRS and CDR2 YFSETQ. The CDR3 loop is CASSLAPGTGVETQYF. CDR3 nucleotides: TGCGCCAGCAGCTTGGCCCCCGGGACAGGGGTCGAGACCCAGTACTTC.

The chain recombines TRBV7-3 with TRBJ2-1; 13 bases map to TRBD2. Germline V lookup: CDR1 SGHTA, CDR2 FQGTGA. CDR3 length equals 16 residues. Trimming removed 3 bases from V and 4 bases from J; junction bases left unmatched: 3. The chain's CDR3 is CASSLGTSGAYNEQFF. The CDR3 DNA reads as TGTGCCAGCAGCTTGGGGACTAGCGGGGCTTACAATGAGCAGTTCTTC.

This chain uses TRBV29-1 with TRBJ2-3; 8 bases agree with TRBD1. CDR3 length equals 16 residues. V dropped 5 bases and J dropped 6; count of bases not matched to a gene: 16. The germline V gene encodes CDR1 SQVTM and CDR2 ANQGSEA. The CDR3 sequence is CSVNPGQGVSHDTQYF. The CDR3 bases are TGCAGCGTTAACCCTGGACAGGGCGTAAGCCACGATACGCAGTATTTT.

The chain carries TRBV7-9 and TRBJ2-3; D may be TRBD1 (5 bases). The germline V gene encodes CDR1 SEHNR and CDR2 FQNEAQ (reference sequence). Trimming pared 5 bases from V and 3 bases from J, leaving 18 bases between. The CDR3 length is 16 residues. The CDR3 sequence: CASSRPRTSGTDTQYF. The CDR3 region has the DNA TGTGCCAGCAGCCGACCCCGGACATCGGGTACAGATACGCAGTATTTT.

The chain combines TRBV6-5 with TRBJ2-5, with 7 bases matching TRBD1. Germline-derived CDR1 and CDR2 are MNHEY and SVGAGI. V was clipped by 7 bases and J by 7 bases; unmatched bases: 12. The length of the CDR3 is 14 residues. The CDR3 is CASTRDRALGTQYF. The DNA of the CDR3 is TGTGCCAGCACTAGGGACAGAGCTCTAGGGACCCAGTACTTC.

This clone was recorded only once. The chain has TRBV7-2 and TRBJ2-6; possibly TRBD2 for D (6 bases). The CDR3 runs to 17 residues. Germline loops: CDR1 SGHTA, CDR2 FQGNSA. V gave up 1 base and J gave up 0 bases, with 10 bases separating them. The CDR3, as DNA: TGTGCCAGCAGCTTAGGGGGGAGGAGCTCTGGGGCCAACGTCCTGACTTTC. Its protein product is CASSLGGRSSGANVLTF.

V gene TRBV28 combines with J gene TRBJ1-2; 7 bases fit TRBD1. Trimming took 9 bases from V and 5 from J; bases not matched to a gene: 12. Germline V CDR1 and CDR2: MDHEN, SYDVKM. This CDR3 has 14 residues. As DNA, the CDR3 is TGTGCCAGTGTCCCCGGGACAGCCCTTTATGGCTACACCTTC. Residues: CASVPGTALYGYTF.

This clone was seen once. The chain combines TRBV5-1 with TRBJ2-3, with 7 bases matching TRBD1. This CDR3 has 14 amino acids. Trimming removed 4 bases from V and 2 bases from J; junction bases left unmatched: 4. CDR1 is SGHRS and CDR2 is YFSETQ in the germline V gene. The CDR3 sequence: CASSGGQNTDTQYF. CDR3 bases: TGCGCCAGCAGCGGGGGACAGAACACAGATACGCAGTATTTT.

This chain connects TRBV6-6 to TRBJ2-5; 12 bases match TRBD2. Germline trimming cut 6 bases from V and 4 bases from J; bases unmatched to any gene: 9. The CDR3 has 16 amino acids. CDR1 and CDR2 (germline): MNHNY, SVGAGI (reference sequence). This CDR3 is CASRIGLAGRGETQYF. Written as DNA, the CDR3 is TGTGCCAGCAGGATAGGACTAGCGGGGAGGGGAGAGACCCAGTACTTC.

The genes are TRBV28 and TRBJ1-3; TRBD1 agrees at 7 bases. Germline CDR1 MDHEN, CDR2 SYDVKM. The CDR3 is 15 residues long. With 5 bases clipped from V and 3 bases from J, the junction kept 7 bases outside the gene matches. CDR3 sequence: CASSPTGDGGNTIYF. The CDR3 nucleotides are TGTGCCAGCAGTCCAACAGGGGATGGTGGAAACACCATATATTTT.

This clone was seen only a few times. In the same sample, other DNA sequences code for this CDR3. The gene calls are TRBV5-1 and TRBJ1-2; possibly TRBD1 for D (5 bases). CDR3 size: 14 residues. The V and J ends lost 5 bases and 5 bases respectively, with 16 bases between them. The germline gives CDR1 SGHRS, CDR2 YFSETQ. The CDR3 sequence is CASRTGGVNYGYTF. CDR3 in DNA: TGCGCCAGCAGGACCGGGGGGGTCAATTATGGCTACACCTTC.

V and J are TRBV3-1 (or the pseudogene TRBV3-2) and TRBJ2-6; the D gene is possibly TRBD1 (6 bases). Trimming shortened V by 2 bases and J by 0 bases, and 14 bases separated the two germline ends. Germline V CDR1 and CDR2: LGHDT, YNNKEL (reference sequence). This CDR3 is 18 amino acids long. The DNA for the CDR3 is TGTGCCAGCAGCCAATATCTTACAGGGCTCTCTGGGGCCAACGTCCTGACTTTC. This gives the protein CASSQYLTGLSGANVLTF.

In its sample, this clone was seen a few times. The chain couples TRBV7-3 to TRBJ2-1; the D gene is possibly TRBD2 (5 bases). This CDR3 has 14 residues. The germline gives CDR1 SGHTA, CDR2 FQGTGA. Trimming removed 5 bases at V and 7 bases at J, with 15 bases between. CDR3 nucleotides: TGTGCCAGCAGCCGGGGTGTCCGTTCAAATGAGCAGTTCTTC. Protein product: CASSRGVRSNEQFF. Using reference TRBV7-3 and TRBJ2-1 for the parts outside the CDR3, the full variable domain is GAGVSQTPSNKVTEKGKYVELRCDPISGHTALYWYRQSLGQGPEFLIYFQGTGAADDSGLPNDRFFAVRPEGSVSTLKIQRTERGDSAVYLCASSRGVRSNEQFFGPGTRLTVL.

The rearrangement links TRBV19 to TRBJ2-3; no definite D call. This CDR3 is built from 14 residues. V was shortened by 2 bases and J by 2 bases, with 8 bases between the two germline ends. Per the germline V gene, CDR1 is LNHDA and CDR2 is SQIVND (reference sequence). CDR3 DNA sequence: TGTGCCAGTAGTATAAGACTGATCACAGATACGCAGTATTTT. It translates to CASSIRLITDTQYF.

This clone was detected only once. The chain recombines TRBV13 with TRBJ2-5; 10 nucleotides align to TRBD2. The CDR3 runs to 20 residues. Germline trimming cut 2 bases from V and 0 bases from J; bases unmatched to any gene: 15. Looked up from germline, CDR1 is PRHDT and CDR2 is FYEKMQ (reference sequence). CDR3 loop: CASSLLGPPTSGIHQETQYF. The CDR3 DNA reads TGTGCCAGCAGCTTATTAGGTCCCCCCACTAGCGGGATACACCAAGAGACCCAGTACTTC.

The chain links TRBV6-5 to TRBJ2-7; TRBD1 matches 9 bases. CDR3 length: 13 amino acids. Germline V lookup: CDR1 MNHEY, CDR2 SVGAGI. The trim removed 7 bases at V and 5 bases at J, leaving 6 bases unmatched. The CDR3, as DNA: TGTGCCAGCACCGGGACAGGGAATAACGAGCAGTACTTC. Translating it yields CASTGTGNNEQYF.